This is a list of T cell receptor beta chains from one sample in a study of blood T cells in healthy people across ages. TCRdb re-called the 5' RACE reads with MiXCR, one entry per CDR3 protein. Among approximately 800,000 distinct CDR3 sequences listed, 20% to 30% were seen once. These data also formed part of another study, on T cells of mothers and their children.

The sequencing sample was made of blood. Source of these receptors: a boy younger than 18 in good health. Both conserved end residues are part of each CDR3. A D gene is named only where the DNA matches it firmly. Expanded clones are given a class, and other clones once, few, many or no size at all.

TGTGCCAGCAGTTTTCGGGAGGGGACCCAGCATTTT | CASSFREGTQHF | TRBJ1-5 | NA | TRBV12-3/TRBV12-4 | NA
TGCGCCAGCACCCACCGGGACGGAAAAAACACCATATATTTT | CASTHRDGKNTIYF | TRBJ1-3 | NA | TRBV4-1 | NA
TGTGCCATCAGTGGGACAGGGGATAATTCACCCCTCCACTTT | CAISGTGDNSPLHF | TRBJ1-6 | TRBD1 | TRBV10-3 | NA
TGCGCCAGCAGCTTGGACCTTGAGGGCTACACCTTC | CASSLDLEGYTF | TRBJ1-2 | NA | TRBV5-1 | NA
TGCGCCAGCAGCTTGTTCGGCAACGACAGGGGGGACTCCTACGAGCAGTACTTC | CASSLFGNDRGDSYEQYF | TRBJ2-7 | TRBD1 | TRBV5-1 | NA
TGTGCCATCAGTGAGTCGACGAATACAAGAAAGACTCAGTACTTC | CAISESTNTRKTQYF | TRBJ2-5 | NA | TRBV10-3 | few
TGTGCCAGCAGCCCACGAGGATCATGGCAACAAGAGACCCAGTACTTC | CASSPRGSWQQETQYF | TRBJ2-5 | NA | TRBV9 | NA
TGCGCCAGCAGCCAAGTTCGCGGCGGGATGAACACCGGGGAGCTGTTTTTT | CASSQVRGGMNTGELFF | TRBJ2-2 | NA | TRBV4-1 | few
TGTGCCAGCAGTGCGGGACAGGGCTACTATGGCTACACCTTC | CASSAGQGYYGYTF | TRBJ1-2 | TRBD1 | TRBV6-1 | few
TGTGCCAGCAGTGATAGGTCGGGCAGGGAGGCCTACGAGCAGTACTTC | CASSDRSGREAYEQYF | TRBJ2-7 | NA | TRBV2 | few
TGTGCCAGCAGAAAGGGACTCAGGGAGACCCAGTACTTC | CASRKGLRETQYF | TRBJ2-5 | NA | TRBV28 | NA
TGTGCCAGCAGTCCCCAGCTCACAGATACGCAGTATTTT | CASSPQLTDTQYF | TRBJ2-3 | NA | TRBV6-5 | few
TGTGCTAGTGGTTTGGTTAGGGAAAAACTGTTTTTT | CASGLVREKLFF | TRBJ1-4 | NA | TRBV12-5 | NA
TGCGCCAGCAGCTTGGCTAGCGGGGGAACCTACGAGCAGTACTTC | CASSLASGGTYEQYF | TRBJ2-7 | TRBD2 | TRBV5-1 | NA
TGCGCCAGCAGCCAAGCACTGGGACAGGGGGTCTACGAGCAGTACTTC | CASSQALGQGVYEQYF | TRBJ2-7 | TRBD1 | TRBV4-1 | NA
TGCAACGTTGACAGGGGGGAAGAGACCCAGTACTTC | CNVDRGEETQYF | TRBJ2-5 | TRBD1 | TRBV29-1 | few
TGTGCCTGGAATCCGGGTGGGGAGACCCAGTACTTC | CAWNPGGETQYF | TRBJ2-5 | NA | TRBV30 | NA
TGTGCCAGCAGCTTCCCCGGGACAGGGGGAAATGAGCAGTTCTTC | CASSFPGTGGNEQFF | TRBJ2-1 | TRBD1 | TRBV7-8 | many
TGTGCCAGCAGCTTAGGCCGAGGGACAGCGAACACCGGGGAGCTGTTTTTT | CASSLGRGTANTGELFF | TRBJ2-2 | TRBD1 | TRBV11-2 | few
TGCAGTGCTCCCCACGGGGCCAGTAATGAAAAACTGTTTTTT | CSAPHGASNEKLFF | TRBJ1-4 | NA | TRBV20-1 | NA
TGTGCCAGCAGCCATGGCAGGGAAGTTAGGAACACCATATATTTT | CASSHGREVRNTIYF | TRBJ1-3 | NA | TRBV3-1 | NA
TGCGCCAGCAGCCCAACCGGGACAGGGGCCGAGCAGTACTTC | CASSPTGTGAEQYF | TRBJ2-7 | TRBD1 | TRBV5-1 | NA
TGCGCCAGCAGCTTGGTACAGGGCCCTGAGACCCAGTACTTC | CASSLVQGPETQYF | TRBJ2-5 | NA | TRBV5-1 | NA
TGTGCCAGCAGTTACGACAGGGGTTCGGAGACCCAGTACTTC | CASSYDRGSETQYF | TRBJ2-5 | TRBD1 | TRBV6-5 | few
TGCAGCGTTGTTGCAGTGGGGGATGAAAAACTGTTTTTT | CSVVAVGDEKLFF | TRBJ1-4 | NA | TRBV29-1 | NA
TGTGCCAGCAGCCGGACAGGGGATAGGACTGAAGCTTTCTTT | CASSRTGDRTEAFF | TRBJ1-1 | TRBD1 | TRBV7-9 | few
TGTGCCAGCAGCCCCCAGGGGCGAATTTCTGGCTACACCTTC | CASSPQGRISGYTF | TRBJ1-2 | NA | TRBV7-2 | few
TGCGCCAGCAGCTACGGGACAGCCTTCCAAGAGACCCAGTACTTC | CASSYGTAFQETQYF | TRBJ2-5 | TRBD1 | TRBV5-1 | few
TGTGCCAGCAGTTCCACAAGGACACGAAGCTCCTACGAGCAGTACTTC | CASSSTRTRSSYEQYF | TRBJ2-7 | NA | TRBV2 | few
TGTGCCATCAGTGGGGCCTTTTTGTACGAGCAGTACTTC | CAISGAFLYEQYF | TRBJ2-7 | NA | TRBV10-3 | NA
TGTGCCACCAGCATAATGGGGGGACAGGGAGTCGGCTACACCTTC | CATSIMGGQGVGYTF | TRBJ1-2 | TRBD1 | TRBV15 | few
TGTGCCAGTAGTAGGGGGTTTTTTTCGAACACTGAAGCTTTCTTT | CASSRGFFSNTEAFF | TRBJ1-1 | NA | TRBV19 | few
TGCGCCAGCAGCTTGGGAACAGGGGGCCTCCCCTACAATGAGCAGTTCTTC | CASSLGTGGLPYNEQFF | TRBJ2-1 | TRBD1 | TRBV5-1 | NA
TGCAGTGCTAGACCGCAGGGGAACACTGAAGCTTTCTTT | CSARPQGNTEAFF | TRBJ1-1 | NA | TRBV20-1 | NA
TGTGCCAGCGCTAAAAGCGTGACCAAAAACATTCAGTACTTC | CASAKSVTKNIQYF | TRBJ2-4 | NA | TRBV2 | few
TGTGCCAGCAGCCCGGGGATGGCAGAGACCCAGTACTTC | CASSPGMAETQYF | TRBJ2-5 | NA | TRBV13 | NA
TGTGCCAGCAACCAGGGGGGGAGTTACGAGCAGTACTTC | CASNQGGSYEQYF | TRBJ2-7 | NA | TRBV7-2 | NA
TGCGCCAGCAGCGTCAACGGGGGCCGTCAAGAGACCCAGTACTTC | CASSVNGGRQETQYF | TRBJ2-5 | NA | TRBV5-1 | many
TGTGCCAGCAGGGCAGGGATGGGCAATCAGCCCCAGCATTTT | CASRAGMGNQPQHF | TRBJ1-5 | NA | TRBV12-3/TRBV12-4 | once
TGTGCCAGCAGCCCGCCGGGACTAGCGGGGGGCCTGTACAATGAGCAGTTCTTC | CASSPPGLAGGLYNEQFF | TRBJ2-1 | TRBD2 | TRBV11-2 | NA
TGCAGTGCTAGGAACAGGGAAAACTACGAGCAGTACTTC | CSARNRENYEQYF | TRBJ2-7 | NA | TRBV20-1 | few
TGTGCCAGCTCATCCGGGACCAGCGGCTACACCTTC | CASSSGTSGYTF | TRBJ1-2 | NA | TRBV18 | few
TGTGCCAGCAGCGGGGGGGGACTAGAAGCCTACGAGCAGTACTTC | CASSGGGLEAYEQYF | TRBJ2-7 | TRBD2 | TRBV7-6 | NA
TGCGCCAGCAGTGAGTCGAAGGGCTACGAGCAGTACTTC | CASSESKGYEQYF | TRBJ2-7 | NA | TRBV10-1 | few
TGCGCCAGCAGCCAAGATCCTAGGGGGGCCGATACTACCGGGGAGCTGTTTTTT | CASSQDPRGADTTGELFF | TRBJ2-2 | NA | TRBV4-3 | NA
TGCGCCAGCAGGAGACTAGCGGCAGGCTCTGGGGCCAACGTCCTGACTTTC | CASRRLAAGSGANVLTF | TRBJ2-6 | TRBD2 | TRBV10-2 | few
TGTGCCAGCAGTGATGGGGGCAGAGGGGACACTGAAGCTTTCTTT | CASSDGGRGDTEAFF | TRBJ1-1 | NA | TRBV6-1 | NA